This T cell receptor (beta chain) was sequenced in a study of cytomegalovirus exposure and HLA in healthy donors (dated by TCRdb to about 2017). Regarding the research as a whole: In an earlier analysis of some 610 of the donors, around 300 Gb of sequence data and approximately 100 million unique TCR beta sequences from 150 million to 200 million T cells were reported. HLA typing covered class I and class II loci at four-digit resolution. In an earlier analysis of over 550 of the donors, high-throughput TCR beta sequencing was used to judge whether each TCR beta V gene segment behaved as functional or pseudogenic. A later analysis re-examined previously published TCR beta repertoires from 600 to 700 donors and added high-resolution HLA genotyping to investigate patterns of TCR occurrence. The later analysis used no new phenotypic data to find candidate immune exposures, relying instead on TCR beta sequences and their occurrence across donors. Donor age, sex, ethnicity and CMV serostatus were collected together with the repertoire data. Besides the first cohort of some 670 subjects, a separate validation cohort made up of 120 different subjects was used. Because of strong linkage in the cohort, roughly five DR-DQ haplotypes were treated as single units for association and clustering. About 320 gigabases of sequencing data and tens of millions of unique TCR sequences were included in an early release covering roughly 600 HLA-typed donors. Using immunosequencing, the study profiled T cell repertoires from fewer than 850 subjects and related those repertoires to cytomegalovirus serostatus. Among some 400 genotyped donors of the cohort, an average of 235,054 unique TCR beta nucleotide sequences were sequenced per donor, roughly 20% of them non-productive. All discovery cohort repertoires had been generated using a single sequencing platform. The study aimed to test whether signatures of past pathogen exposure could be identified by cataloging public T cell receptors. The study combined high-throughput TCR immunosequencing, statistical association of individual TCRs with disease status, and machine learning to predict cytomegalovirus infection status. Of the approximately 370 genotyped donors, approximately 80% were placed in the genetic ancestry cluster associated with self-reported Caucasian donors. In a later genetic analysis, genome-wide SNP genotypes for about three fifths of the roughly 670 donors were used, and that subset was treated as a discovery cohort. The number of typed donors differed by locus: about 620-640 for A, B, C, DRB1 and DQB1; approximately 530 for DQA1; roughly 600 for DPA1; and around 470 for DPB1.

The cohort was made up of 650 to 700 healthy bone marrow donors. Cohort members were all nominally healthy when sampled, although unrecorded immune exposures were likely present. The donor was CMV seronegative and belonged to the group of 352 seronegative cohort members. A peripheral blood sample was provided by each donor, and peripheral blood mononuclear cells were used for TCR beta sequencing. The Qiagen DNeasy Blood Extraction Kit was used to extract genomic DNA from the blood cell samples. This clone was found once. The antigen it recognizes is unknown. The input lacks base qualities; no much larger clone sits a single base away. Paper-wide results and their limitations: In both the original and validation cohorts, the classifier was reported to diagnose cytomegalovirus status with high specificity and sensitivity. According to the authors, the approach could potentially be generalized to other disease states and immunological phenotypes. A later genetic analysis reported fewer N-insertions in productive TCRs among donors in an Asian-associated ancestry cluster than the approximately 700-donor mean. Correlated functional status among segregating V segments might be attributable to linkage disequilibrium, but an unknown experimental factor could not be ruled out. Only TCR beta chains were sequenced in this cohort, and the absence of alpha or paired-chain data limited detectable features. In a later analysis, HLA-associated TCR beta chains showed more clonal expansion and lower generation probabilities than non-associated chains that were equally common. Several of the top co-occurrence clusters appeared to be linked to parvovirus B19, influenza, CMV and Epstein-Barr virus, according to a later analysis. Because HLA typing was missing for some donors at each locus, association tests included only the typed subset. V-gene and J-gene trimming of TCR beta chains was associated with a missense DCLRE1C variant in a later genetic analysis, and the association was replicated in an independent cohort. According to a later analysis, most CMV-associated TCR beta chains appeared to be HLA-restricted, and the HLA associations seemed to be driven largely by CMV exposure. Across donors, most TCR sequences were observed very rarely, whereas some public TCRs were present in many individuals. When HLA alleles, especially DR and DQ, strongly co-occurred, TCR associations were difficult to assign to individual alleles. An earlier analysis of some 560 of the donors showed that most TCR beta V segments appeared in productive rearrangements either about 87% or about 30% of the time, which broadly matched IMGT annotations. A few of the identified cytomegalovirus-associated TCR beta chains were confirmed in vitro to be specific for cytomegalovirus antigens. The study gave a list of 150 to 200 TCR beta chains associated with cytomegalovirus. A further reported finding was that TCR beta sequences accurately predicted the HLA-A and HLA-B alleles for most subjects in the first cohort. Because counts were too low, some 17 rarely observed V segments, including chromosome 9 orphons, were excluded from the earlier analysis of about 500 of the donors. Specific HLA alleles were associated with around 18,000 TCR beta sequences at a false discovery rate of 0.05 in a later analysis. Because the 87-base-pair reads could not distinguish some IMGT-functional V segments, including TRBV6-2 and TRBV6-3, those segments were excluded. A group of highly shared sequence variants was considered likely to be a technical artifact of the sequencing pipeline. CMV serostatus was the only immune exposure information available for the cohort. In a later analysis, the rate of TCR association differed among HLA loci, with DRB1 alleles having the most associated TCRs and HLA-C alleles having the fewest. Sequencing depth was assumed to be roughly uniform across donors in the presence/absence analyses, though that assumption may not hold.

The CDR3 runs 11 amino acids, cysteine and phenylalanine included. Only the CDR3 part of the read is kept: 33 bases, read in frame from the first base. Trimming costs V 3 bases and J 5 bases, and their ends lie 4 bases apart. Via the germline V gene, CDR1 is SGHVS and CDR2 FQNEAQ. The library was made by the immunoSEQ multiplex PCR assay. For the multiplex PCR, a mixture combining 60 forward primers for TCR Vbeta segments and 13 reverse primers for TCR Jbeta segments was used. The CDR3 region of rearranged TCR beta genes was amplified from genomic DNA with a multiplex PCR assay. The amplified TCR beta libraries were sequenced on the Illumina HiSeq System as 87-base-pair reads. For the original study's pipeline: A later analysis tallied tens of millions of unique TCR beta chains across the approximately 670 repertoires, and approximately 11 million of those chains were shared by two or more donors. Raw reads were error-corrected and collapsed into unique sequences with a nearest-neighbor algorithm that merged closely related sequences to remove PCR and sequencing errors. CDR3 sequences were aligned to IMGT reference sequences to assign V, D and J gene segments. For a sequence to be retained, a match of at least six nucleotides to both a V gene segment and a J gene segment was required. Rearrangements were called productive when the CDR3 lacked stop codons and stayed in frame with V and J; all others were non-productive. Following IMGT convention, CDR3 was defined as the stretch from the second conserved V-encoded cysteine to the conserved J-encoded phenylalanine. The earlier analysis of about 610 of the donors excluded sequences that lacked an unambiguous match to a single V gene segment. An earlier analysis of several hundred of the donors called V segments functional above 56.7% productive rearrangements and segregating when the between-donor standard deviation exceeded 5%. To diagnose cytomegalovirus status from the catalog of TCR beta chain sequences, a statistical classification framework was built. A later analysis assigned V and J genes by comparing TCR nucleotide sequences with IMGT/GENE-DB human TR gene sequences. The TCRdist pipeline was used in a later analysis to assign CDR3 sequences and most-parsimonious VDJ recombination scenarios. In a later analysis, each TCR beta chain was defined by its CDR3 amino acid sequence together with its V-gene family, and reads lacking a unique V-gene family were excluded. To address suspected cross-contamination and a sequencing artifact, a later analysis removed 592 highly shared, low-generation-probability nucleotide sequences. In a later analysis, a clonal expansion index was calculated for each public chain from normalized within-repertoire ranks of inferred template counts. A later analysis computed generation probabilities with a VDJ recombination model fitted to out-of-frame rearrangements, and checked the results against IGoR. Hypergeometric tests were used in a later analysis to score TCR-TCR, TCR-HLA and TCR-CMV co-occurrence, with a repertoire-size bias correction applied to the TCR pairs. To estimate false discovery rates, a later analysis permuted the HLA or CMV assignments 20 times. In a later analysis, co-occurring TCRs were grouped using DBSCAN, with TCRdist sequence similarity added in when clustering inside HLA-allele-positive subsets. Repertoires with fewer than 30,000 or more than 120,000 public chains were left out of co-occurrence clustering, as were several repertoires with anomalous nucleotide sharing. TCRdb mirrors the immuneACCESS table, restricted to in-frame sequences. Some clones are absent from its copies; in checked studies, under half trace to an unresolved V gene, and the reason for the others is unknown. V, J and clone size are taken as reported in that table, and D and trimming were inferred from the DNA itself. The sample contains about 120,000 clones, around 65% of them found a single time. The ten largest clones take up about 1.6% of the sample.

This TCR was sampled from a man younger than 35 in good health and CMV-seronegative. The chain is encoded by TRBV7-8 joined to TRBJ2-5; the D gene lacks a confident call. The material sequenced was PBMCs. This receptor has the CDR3 CASSFQETQYF. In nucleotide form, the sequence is TGTGCCAGCAGCTTCCAGGAGACCCAGTACTTC.